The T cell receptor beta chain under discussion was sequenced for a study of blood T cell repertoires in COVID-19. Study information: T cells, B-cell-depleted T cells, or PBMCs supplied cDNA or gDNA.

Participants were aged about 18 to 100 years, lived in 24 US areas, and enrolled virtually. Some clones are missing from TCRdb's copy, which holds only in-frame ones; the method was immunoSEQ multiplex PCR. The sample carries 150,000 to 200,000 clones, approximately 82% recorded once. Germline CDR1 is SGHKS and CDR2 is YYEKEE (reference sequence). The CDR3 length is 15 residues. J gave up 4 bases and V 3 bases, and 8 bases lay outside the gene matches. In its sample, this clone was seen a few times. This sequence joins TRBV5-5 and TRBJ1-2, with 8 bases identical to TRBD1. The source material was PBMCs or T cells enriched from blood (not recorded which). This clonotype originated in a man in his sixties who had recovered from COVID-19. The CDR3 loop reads CASSSTGDRIYGYTF. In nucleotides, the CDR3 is TGTGCCAGCAGCTCGACAGGGGACAGAATCTATGGCTACACCTTC. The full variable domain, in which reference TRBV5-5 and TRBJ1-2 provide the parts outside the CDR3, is DAGVTQSPTHLIKTRGQQVTLRCSPISGHKSVSWYQQVLGQGPQFIFQYYEKEERGRGNFPDRFSARQFPNYSSELNVNALLLGDSALYLCASSSTGDRIYGYTFGSGTRLTVV.